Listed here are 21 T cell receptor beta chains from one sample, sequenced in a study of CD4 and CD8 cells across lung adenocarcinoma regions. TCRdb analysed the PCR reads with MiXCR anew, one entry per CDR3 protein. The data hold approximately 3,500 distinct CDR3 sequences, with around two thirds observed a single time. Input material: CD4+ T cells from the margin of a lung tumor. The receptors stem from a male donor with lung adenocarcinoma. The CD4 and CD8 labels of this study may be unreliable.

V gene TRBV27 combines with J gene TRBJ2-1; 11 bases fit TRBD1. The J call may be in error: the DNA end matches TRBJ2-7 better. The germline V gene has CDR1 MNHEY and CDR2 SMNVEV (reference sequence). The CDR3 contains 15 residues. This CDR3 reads CASSWGGQGAYEQYF. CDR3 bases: TGTGCCAGCAGTTGGGGGGGACAGGGGGCCTACGAGCAGTACTTC.

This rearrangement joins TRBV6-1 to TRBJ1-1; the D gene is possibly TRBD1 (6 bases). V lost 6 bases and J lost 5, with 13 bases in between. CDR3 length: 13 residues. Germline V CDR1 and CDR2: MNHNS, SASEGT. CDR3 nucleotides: TGTGCCAGCAGGCGTTCCGACAGGACTGAAGCTTTCTTT. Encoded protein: CASRRSDRTEAFF.

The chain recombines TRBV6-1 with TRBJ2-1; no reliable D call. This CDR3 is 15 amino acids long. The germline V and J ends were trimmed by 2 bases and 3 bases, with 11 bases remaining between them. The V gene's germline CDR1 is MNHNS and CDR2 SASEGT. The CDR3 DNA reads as TGTGCCAGCAGTGAAACCCTGGATCACTACAATGAGCAGTTCTTC. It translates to CASSETLDHYNEQFF.

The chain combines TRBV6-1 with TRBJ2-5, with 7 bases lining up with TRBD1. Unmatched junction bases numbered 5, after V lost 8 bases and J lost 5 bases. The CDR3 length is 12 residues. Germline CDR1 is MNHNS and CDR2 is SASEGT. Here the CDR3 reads CASYRQGETQYF. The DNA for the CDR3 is TGTGCCAGCTATAGACAGGGCGAGACCCAGTACTTC.

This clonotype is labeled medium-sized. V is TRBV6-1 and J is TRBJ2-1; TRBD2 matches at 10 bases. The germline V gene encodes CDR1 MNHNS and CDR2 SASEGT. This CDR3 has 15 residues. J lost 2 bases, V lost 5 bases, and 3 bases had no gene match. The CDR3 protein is CASSRTSGPYNEQFF. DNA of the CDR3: TGTGCCAGCAGTCGGACTAGCGGTCCCTACAATGAGCAGTTCTTC.

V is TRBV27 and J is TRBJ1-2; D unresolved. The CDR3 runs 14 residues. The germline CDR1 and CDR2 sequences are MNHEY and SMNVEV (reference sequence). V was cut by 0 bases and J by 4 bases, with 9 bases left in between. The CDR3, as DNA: TGTGCCAGCAGTTTATCGAAACAGCCCTATGGCTACACCTTC. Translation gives CASSLSKQPYGYTF.

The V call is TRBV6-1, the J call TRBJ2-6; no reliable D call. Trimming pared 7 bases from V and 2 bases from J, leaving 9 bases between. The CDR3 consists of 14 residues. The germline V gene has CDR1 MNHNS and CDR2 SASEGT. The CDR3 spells CASTRLTGANVLTF. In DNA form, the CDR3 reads TGTGCCAGCACTAGGCTCACTGGGGCCAACGTCCTGACTTTC.

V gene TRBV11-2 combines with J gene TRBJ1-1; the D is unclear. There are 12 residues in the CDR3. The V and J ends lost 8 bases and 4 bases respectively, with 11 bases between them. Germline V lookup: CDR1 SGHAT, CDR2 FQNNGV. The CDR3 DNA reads TGTGCCAGCCTGGCAGGTGGCACTGAAGCTTTCTTT. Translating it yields CASLAGGTEAFF.

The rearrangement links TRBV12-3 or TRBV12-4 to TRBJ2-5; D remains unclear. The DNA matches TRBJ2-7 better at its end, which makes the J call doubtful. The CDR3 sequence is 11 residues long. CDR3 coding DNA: TGTGCCAGCAGCGCCCATTACGAGCAGTACTTC. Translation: CASSAHYEQYF.

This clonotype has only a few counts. As DNA, the CDR3 is TGTGCCGCCTACAGGGCGGACACAGATACGCAGTATTTT. Amino acid sequence: CAAYRADTDTQYF. The genes are TRBV6-1 and TRBJ2-3; a weak D match, TRBD1 (6 bases). The CDR3 sequence is 13 residues long. The germline V gene has CDR1 MNHNS and CDR2 SASEGT. With 11 bases removed from V and 2 bases from J, the gap between germline ends came to 14 bases.

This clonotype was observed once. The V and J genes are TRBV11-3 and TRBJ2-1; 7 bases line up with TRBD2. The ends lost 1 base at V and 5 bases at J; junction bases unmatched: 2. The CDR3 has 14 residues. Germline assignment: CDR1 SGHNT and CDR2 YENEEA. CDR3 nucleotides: TGTGCCAGCAGCTTAGGCGGGGGAAACAATGAGCAGTTCTTC. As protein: CASSLGGGNNEQFF.

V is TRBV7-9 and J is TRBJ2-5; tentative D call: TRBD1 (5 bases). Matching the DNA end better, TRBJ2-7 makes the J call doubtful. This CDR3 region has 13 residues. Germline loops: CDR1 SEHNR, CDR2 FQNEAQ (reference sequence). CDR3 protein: CASSLAQGTEQYF. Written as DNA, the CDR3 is TGTGCCAGCAGCTTAGCCCAGGGTACCGAGCAGTACTTC.

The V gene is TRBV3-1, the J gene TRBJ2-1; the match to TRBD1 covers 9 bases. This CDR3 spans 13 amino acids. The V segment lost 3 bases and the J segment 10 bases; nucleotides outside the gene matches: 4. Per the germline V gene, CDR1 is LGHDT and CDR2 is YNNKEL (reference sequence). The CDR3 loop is CASSHWGQGEQFF. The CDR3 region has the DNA TGTGCCAGCAGCCACTGGGGACAGGGCGAGCAGTTCTTC.

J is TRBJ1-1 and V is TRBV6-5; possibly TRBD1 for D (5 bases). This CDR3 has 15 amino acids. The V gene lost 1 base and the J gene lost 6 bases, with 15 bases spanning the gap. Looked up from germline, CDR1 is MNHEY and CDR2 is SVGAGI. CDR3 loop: CASSYFSGVLSEAFF. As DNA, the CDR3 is TGTGCCAGCAGTTACTTCTCGGGGGTGCTGTCTGAAGCTTTCTTT.

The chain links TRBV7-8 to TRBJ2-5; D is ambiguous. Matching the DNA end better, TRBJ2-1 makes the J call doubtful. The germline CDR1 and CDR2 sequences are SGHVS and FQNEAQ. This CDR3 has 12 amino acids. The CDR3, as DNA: TGTGCCAGCAGCCGCCCTTTAAATGAGCAGTTCTTC. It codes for CASSRPLNEQFF.

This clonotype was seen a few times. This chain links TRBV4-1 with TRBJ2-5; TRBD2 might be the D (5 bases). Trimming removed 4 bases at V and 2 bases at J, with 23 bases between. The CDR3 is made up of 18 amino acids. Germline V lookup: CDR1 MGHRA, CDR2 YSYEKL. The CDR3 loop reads CASSLEALTVRSQETQYF. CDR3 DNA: TGCGCCAGCAGCCTGGAGGCCCTTACGGTCAGGTCTCAAGAGACCCAGTACTTC.

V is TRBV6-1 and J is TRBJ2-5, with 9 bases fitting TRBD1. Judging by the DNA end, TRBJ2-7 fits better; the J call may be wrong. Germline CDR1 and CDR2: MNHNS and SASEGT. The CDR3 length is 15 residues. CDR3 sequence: CASSEIWDRVHEQYF. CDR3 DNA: TGTGCCAGCAGTGAAATCTGGGACAGGGTCCACGAGCAGTACTTC.

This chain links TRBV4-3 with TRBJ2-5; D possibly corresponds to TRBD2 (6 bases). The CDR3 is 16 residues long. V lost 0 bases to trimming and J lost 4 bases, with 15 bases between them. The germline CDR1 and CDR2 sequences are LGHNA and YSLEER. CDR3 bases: TGCGCCAGCAGCCAAGATTGGAGGGACCCAAGAGAGACCCAGTACTTC. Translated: CASSQDWRDPRETQYF.

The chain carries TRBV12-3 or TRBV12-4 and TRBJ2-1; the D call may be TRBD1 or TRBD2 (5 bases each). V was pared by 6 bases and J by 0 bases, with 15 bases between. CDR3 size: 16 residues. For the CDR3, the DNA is TGTGCCAGCAGCTACGGGACGGCGAACTCCTACAATGAGCAGTTCTTC. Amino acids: CASSYGTANSYNEQFF.

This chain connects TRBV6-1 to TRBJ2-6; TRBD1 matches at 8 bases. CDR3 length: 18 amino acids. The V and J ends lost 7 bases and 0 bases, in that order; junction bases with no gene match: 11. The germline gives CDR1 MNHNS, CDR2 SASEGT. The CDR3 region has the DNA TGTGCCAGCACCGAAGGACAGGGAACGTACTCTGGGGCCAACGTCCTGACTTTC. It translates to CASTEGQGTYSGANVLTF.

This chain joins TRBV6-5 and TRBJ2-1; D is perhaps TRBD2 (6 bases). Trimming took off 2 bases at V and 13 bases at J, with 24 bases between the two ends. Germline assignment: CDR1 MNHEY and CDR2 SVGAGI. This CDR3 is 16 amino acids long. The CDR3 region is CASSYAGGDAQETQFF. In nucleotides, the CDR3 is TGTGCCAGCAGTTACGCTGGCGGGGACGCTCAAGAGACCCAGTTCTTC.